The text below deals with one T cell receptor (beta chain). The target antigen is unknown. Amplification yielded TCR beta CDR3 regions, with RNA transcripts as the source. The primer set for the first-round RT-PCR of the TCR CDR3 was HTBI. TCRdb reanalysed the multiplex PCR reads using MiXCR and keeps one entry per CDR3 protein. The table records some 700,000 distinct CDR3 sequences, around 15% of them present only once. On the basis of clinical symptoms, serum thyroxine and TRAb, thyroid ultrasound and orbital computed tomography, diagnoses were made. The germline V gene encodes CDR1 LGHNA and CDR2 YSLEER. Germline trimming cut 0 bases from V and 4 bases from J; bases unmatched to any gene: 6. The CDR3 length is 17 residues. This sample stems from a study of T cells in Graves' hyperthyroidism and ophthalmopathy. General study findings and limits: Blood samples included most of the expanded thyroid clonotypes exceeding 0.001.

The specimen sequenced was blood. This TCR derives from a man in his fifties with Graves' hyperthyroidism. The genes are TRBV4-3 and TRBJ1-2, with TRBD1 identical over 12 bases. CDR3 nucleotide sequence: TGCGCCAGCAGCCAAGAGGGACAGGGGGCGCGCGCCTATGGCTACACCTTC. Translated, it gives CASSQEGQGARAYGYTF.